These 10 T cell receptor beta chains came from one sample sequenced in a study of CD8+ T cells in alopecia areata. The treatment: oral pan-JAK inhibitor, 5-10 mg twice daily. Extracted RNA was reverse transcribed into cDNA, the sequencing template. TCRdb's copy holds only in-frame clones and misses some; the assay was immunoSEQ multiplex PCR. This sample carries 200,000 to 250,000 clones, 50% to 75% of them seen once, and the ten largest clones take about 4.2%. The specimen was CD4+ T cells sorted from blood, collected at week 4, from a patient treated with tofacitinib. All receptors derive from a human donor with alopecia areata.

The chain couples TRBV4-3 to TRBJ1-1; TRBD1 might be the D (6 bases). The V end was cut by 0 bases, the J end by 8 bases, with 10 bases between. This CDR3 spans 13 amino acids. Germline loops: CDR1 LGHNA, CDR2 YSLEER. CDR3 protein: CASSQDSGTEAFF. The CDR3 coding sequence is TGCGCCAGCAGCCAAGACTCGGGGACAGAAGCTTTCTTT.

For the CDR3, the DNA is TGTGCCAGCAGCCGGGACAGGGTTAATACTAACTATGGCTACACCTTC. Its protein product is CASSRDRVNTNYGYTF. The J gene is TRBJ1-2, the V gene TRBV2; 9 bases are a match to TRBD1. The CDR3 extends over 16 amino acids. V lost 6 bases, J lost 0 bases, and 8 bases stayed unmatched. Germline lookup yields CDR1 SNHLY and CDR2 FYNNEI.

This clone has only a few counts. J is TRBJ1-5 and V is TRBV30, with 7 positions matching TRBD1. In germline, CDR1 is GTSNPN, CDR2 SVGIG (reference sequence). V lost 2 bases and J lost 1; bases outside the gene matches: 2. CDR3 length equals 14 residues. In DNA form, the CDR3 reads TGTGCCTGGAGTAGGGGGCAGAGCAATCAGCCCCAGCATTTT. Protein product: CAWSRGQSNQPQHF.

The DNA of the CDR3 is TGCAGCGTTGCAACGGACAGGGGGCGCGGGCAGTACTTC. It is translated as CSVATDRGRGQYF. The V and J genes are TRBV29-1 and TRBJ2-7; 11 bases agree with TRBD1. The CDR3 loop spans 13 amino acids. Per germline, CDR1 SQVTM and CDR2 ANQGSEA. The ends lost 4 bases at V and 9 bases at J; junction bases unmatched: 8.

This clone was detected a few times. The genes are TRBV27 and TRBJ1-5; D perhaps matches TRBD1 (5 bases). This CDR3 is built from 14 residues. Germline V gives CDR1 MNHEY, CDR2 SMNVEV (reference sequence). V lost 6 bases, J lost 3 bases, and 12 bases lay in between. The CDR3 nucleotides are TGTGCCAGCAGACACGGGGGAGACAATCAGCCCCAGCATTTT. This codes for CASRHGGDNQPQHF.

This clone has a handful of counts. The chain carries TRBV30 and TRBJ1-2, with D maybe TRBD1 (5 bases). Germline V gives CDR1 GTSNPN, CDR2 SVGIG (reference sequence). V lost 4 bases and J lost 8, with 14 bases in between. The CDR3 has 12 amino acids. CDR3 in amino acids: CAWKGRVGGYTF. As DNA, the CDR3 is TGTGCCTGGAAGGGCAGGGTGGGCGGCTACACCTTC.

This clone was seen just once. This chain links TRBV2 with TRBJ1-2, with D possibly being TRBD1 (5 bases). This CDR3 is built from 14 residues. From germline, CDR1 is SNHLY and CDR2 FYNNEI. V lost 3 bases and J lost 6, with 14 bases in between. This CDR3 is CASSERQGGHGYTF. For the CDR3, the DNA is TGTGCCAGCAGTGAGAGGCAGGGTGGGCATGGCTACACCTTC.

This chain connects TRBV27 to TRBJ2-1; TRBD1 aligns across 8 bases. This CDR3 is 14 amino acids long. Losses at the gene ends were 9 bases for V and 13 bases for J; bases not matched to a gene: 17. CDR1 is MNHEY, CDR2 SMNVEV, per germline (reference sequence). CDR3: CASEQPPGQGKQFF. CDR3 coding DNA: TGTGCCAGTGAGCAGCCCCCCGGACAGGGAAAACAGTTCTTC.

The CDR3 loop is CAWSRDRSTGELFF. The CDR3 DNA reads as TGTGCCTGGTCCCGGGACAGATCCACCGGGGAGCTGTTTTTT. V and J are TRBV30 and TRBJ2-2; 7 bases are a match to TRBD1. V lost 5 bases, J lost 4 bases, and 7 bases stayed unmatched. From germline, CDR1 is GTSNPN and CDR2 SVGIG (reference sequence). CDR3 length: 14 residues.

The chain couples TRBV29-1 to TRBJ1-2; the D is unclear. Trimming took 6 bases from V and 0 from J, leaving 11 bases between them. Germline CDR1 reads SQVTM; CDR2 reads ANQGSEA. CDR3 size: 13 residues. The CDR3 coding sequence is TGCAGCGTGCGCCGGACGGCTAACTATGGCTACACCTTC. Protein sequence: CSVRRTANYGYTF.